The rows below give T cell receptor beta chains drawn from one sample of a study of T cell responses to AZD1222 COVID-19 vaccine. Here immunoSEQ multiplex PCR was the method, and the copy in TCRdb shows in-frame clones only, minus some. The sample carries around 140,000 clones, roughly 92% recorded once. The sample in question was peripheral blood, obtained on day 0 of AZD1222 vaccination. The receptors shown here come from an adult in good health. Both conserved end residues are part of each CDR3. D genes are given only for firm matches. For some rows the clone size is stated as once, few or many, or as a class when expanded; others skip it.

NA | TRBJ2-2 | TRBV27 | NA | CASSHSSFTGELFF | TGTGCCAGCAGTCACTCCTCGTTTACCGGGGAGCTGTTTTTT
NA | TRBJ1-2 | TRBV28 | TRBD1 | CASSTGQGSQGYTF | TGTGCCAGCAGCACGGGACAGGGGTCCCAAGGCTACACCTTC
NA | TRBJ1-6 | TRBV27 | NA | CASSLSPQSSYNSPLHF | TGTGCCAGCAGTTTATCCCCACAGAGCTCCTATAATTCACCCCTCCACTTT
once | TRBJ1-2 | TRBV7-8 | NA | CASSYEAARGYTF | TGTGCCAGCAGCTACGAAGCCGCGAGGGGCTACACCTTC
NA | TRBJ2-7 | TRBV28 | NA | CASTAGYEQYF | TGTGCCAGCACCGCAGGGTACGAGCAGTACTTC
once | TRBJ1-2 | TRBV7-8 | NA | CASSANRDGYTF | TGTGCCAGCAGCGCCAACAGGGATGGCTACACCTTC
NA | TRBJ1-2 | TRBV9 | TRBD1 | CASSVRTGSGVRDYGYTF | TGTGCCAGCAGCGTTCGGACAGGGAGCGGGGTAAGGGACTATGGCTACACCTTC
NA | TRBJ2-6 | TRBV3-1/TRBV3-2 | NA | CASSQKARAGANVLTF | TGTGCCAGCAGCCAAAAGGCGAGGGCGGGGGCCAACGTCCTGACTTTC
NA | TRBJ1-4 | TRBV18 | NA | CASSPRQQNEKLFF | TGTGCCAGCTCACCGAGACAGCAGAATGAAAAACTGTTTTTT
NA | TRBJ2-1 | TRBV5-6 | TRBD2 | CASSRRGGSYNEQFF | TGTGCCAGCAGCAGACGGGGGGGCTCCTACAATGAGCAGTTCTTC
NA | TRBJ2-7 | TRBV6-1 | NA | CASSEALAYVPYEQYF | TGTGCCAGCAGTGAAGCACTTGCTTACGTACCCTACGAGCAGTACTTC
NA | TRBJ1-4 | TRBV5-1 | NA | CASSLAGTLNNEKLFF | TGCGCCAGCAGCTTGGCGGGGACACTCAATAATGAAAAACTGTTTTTT
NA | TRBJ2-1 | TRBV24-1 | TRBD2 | CATSDLSGRALNEQFF | TGTGCCACCAGTGATCTAAGCGGGAGGGCCCTTAATGAGCAGTTCTTC
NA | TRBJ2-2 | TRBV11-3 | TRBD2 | CASSLVSGGVNTGELFF | TGTGCCAGCAGCTTAGTGTCGGGAGGAGTAAACACCGGGGAGCTGTTTTTT
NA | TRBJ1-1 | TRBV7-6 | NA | CASSLDRDTEAFF | TGTGCCAGCAGCTTAGACAGGGACACTGAAGCTTTCTTT
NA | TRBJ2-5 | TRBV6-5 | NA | CASTTNVRYKETQYF | TGTGCCAGCACTACAAACGTCAGGTACAAAGAGACCCAGTACTTC
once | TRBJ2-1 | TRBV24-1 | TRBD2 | CATSDPAGGYNEQFF | TGTGCCACCAGTGATCCAGCGGGGGGCTACAATGAGCAGTTCTTC
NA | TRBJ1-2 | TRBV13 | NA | CASSFYPSNYGYTF | TGTGCCAGCAGCTTTTACCCCTCTAACTATGGCTACACCTTC
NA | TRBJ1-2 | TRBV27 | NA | CASSLSGHYGYTF | TGTGCCAGCAGTTTATCGGGACACTATGGCTACACCTTC
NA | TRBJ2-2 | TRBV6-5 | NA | CASSFRGSGELFF | TGTGCCAGCAGTTTTCGGGGATCCGGGGAGCTGTTTTTT
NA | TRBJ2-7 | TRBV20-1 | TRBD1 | CSASGGGTGDYEQYF | TGCAGTGCTAGTGGAGGCGGGACAGGGGACTACGAGCAGTACTTC
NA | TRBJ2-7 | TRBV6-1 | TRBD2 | CASSGHGFGGGSSYEQYF | TGTGCCAGCAGTGGACATGGATTCGGGGGGGGAAGCTCCTACGAGCAGTACTTC